This T cell receptor (beta chain) was identified during a study of regulatory T cells in long-lasting Graves disease. Study details: Antithyroid drugs had been taken by newly diagnosed Graves' patients for under 3 months. Findings and limits, study-wide: The TCR repertoire of persistent Graves' patients was less diverse than that of newly diagnosed ones.

From germline, CDR1 is SEHNR and CDR2 FQNEAQ (reference sequence). The V end lost 4 bases, the J end lost 1 base, and 16 bases lay between the germline ends. This CDR3 is 17 amino acids long. This clonotype has a count of ten or more. As yet, its antigen is unknown. Time point here: newly diagnosed GD, antithyroid drugs for less than 3 months. Extracted PBMC RNA gave rise to the TCR library. Arm-PCR of CDR3 regions and iRepertoire HTBI primers were the basis on which TCR beta libraries were built. Per the study methods: The samples yielded roughly 64 TRBV and 13 to 15 TRBJ segments. A single record per CDR3 protein comes from TCRdb applying MiXCR to the multiplex PCR reads. The V and J calls were not made by the authors but by TCRdb's processing. The sample yields under 300,000 distinct CDR3 sequences, around 20% seen once.

This receptor was obtained from a female donor with Graves disease. The J gene is TRBJ2-2, the V gene TRBV7-9; D tentatively fits TRBD1 or TRBD2 (5 bases each). The sequencing used peripheral blood mononuclear cells (PBMCs), collected at new diagnosis, from a patient treated with antithyroid drugs. In DNA form, the CDR3 reads TGTGCCAGCAGCTCTCTTCCCGGGACCGTGAACACCGGGGAGCTGTTTTTT. Its translation: CASSSLPGTVNTGELFF.